Sequencing of this T cell receptor (beta chain) was carried out in a study of human T cells and chemical hapten exposure. Germline V gene lookup returns CDR1 MGHDK and CDR2 SYGVNS. This CDR3 comprises 12 residues. Trimming cost V 3 bases and J 8 bases, with 8 bases left between them. TCRdb called the RACE reads again in MiXCR, with one record for every CDR3 protein. The sample holds roughly 51,000 distinct CDR3 sequences, over 9% seen once. This clonotype has ten or more counts. Time point meaning: pre-sensitization, week 0. The sample's treatment: therapeutic diphenylcyclopropenone sensitization with weekly scalp DPC.

This clonotype originated in a man aged 35-49 years with alopecia areata. Some clones in this sample may be carry-over from other donors' samples. The chain recombines TRBV25-1 with TRBJ2-1, with D perhaps matching TRBD2 (5 bases). Sequencing used whole blood, obtained in connection with sensitization to the hapten diphenylcyclopropenone (DPC). This CDR3 reads CASSDFSDEQFF. CDR3 DNA: TGTGCCAGCAGTGACTTTAGCGATGAGCAGTTCTTC.